The 7 T cell receptor beta chains below were found in one sample sequenced in a study of T cells in Graves' hyperthyroidism and ophthalmopathy. Amplified TCR beta CDR3 regions came from RNA transcripts. HTBI primers were employed in a first-round RT-PCR of the TCR CDR3. TCRdb independently ran MiXCR on the multiplex PCR reads; one entry per CDR3 protein. This sample has 500,000 to 750,000 distinct CDR3 sequences; 14% occur once, and the top ten carry 7.1%. The source material was blood. These TCRs come from a young woman with Graves' ophthalmopathy.

This clonotype was detected ten times or more. The gene calls are TRBV5-6 and TRBJ2-5; 7 bases are a match to TRBD1. Germline loops: CDR1 SGHDT, CDR2 YYEEEE. J was trimmed by 5 bases and V by 3 bases; bases with no gene match: 7. This CDR3 spans 14 amino acids. The CDR3: CASSWGQKWETQYF. DNA of the CDR3: TGTGCCAGCAGCTGGGGACAGAAGTGGGAGACCCAGTACTTC.

This clonotype was observed many times. The chain carries TRBV10-3 and TRBJ2-1; 7 positions match TRBD2. CDR3 length: 14 residues. Trimming removed 6 bases from V and 5 bases from J; junction bases left unmatched: 7. Per the germline V gene, CDR1 is ENHRY and CDR2 is SYGVKD. In DNA, the CDR3 is TGTGCCATCAGGGCCGGGACTACACACAATGAGCAGTTCTTC. Translated, it gives CAIRAGTTHNEQFF.

This CDR3 reads CASSPQGLAKNIQYF. The CDR3 DNA sequence: TGTGCCAGCAGCCCCCAGGGATTAGCCAAAAACATTCAGTACTTC. This chain joins TRBV7-9 and TRBJ2-4, with D possibly being TRBD1 (5 bases). Trimming removed 5 bases at V and 0 bases at J, with 11 bases between. This CDR3 is built from 15 residues. Germline-derived CDR1 and CDR2 are SEHNR and FQNEAQ (reference sequence).

V is TRBV6-1 and J is TRBJ2-7, with a tentative D call TRBD1 (6 bases). This CDR3 is 15 amino acids long. Germline assignment: CDR1 MNHNS and CDR2 SASEGT. Trimming took off 10 bases at V and 4 bases at J, with 23 bases between the two ends. The CDR3 protein is CATLGRGRGAYEQYF. CDR3 in DNA: TGTGCCACCCTCGGCCGGGGCAGGGGTGCTTACGAGCAGTACTTC.

There are a few counts of this clonotype. V gene TRBV10-1 combines with J gene TRBJ2-5, with 12 bases lining up with TRBD1. The trim removed 1 base at V and 4 bases at J, leaving 10 bases unmatched. In germline, CDR1 is WNHNN, CDR2 SYGVQD (reference sequence). The CDR3 length is 18 residues. The CDR3 sequence is CASSEFLYRDRGPETQYF. Written as DNA, the CDR3 is TGCGCCAGCAGTGAGTTCTTATACCGGGACAGGGGGCCAGAGACCCAGTACTTC.

This clonotype was detected only a few times. The chain employs TRBV2 and TRBJ1-5, with TRBD1 identical over 10 bases. V shed 7 bases, J shed 7 bases, and the junction held 7 bases outside the gene matches. The length of the CDR3 is 14 residues. Per germline, CDR1 SNHLY and CDR2 FYNNEI. The CDR3 nucleotides read TGTGCCAGCAATGAGGACAGGGGGGAGCAGCCCCAGCATTTT. Amino acid sequence: CASNEDRGEQPQHF.

This clonotype is a singleton in its sample. The CDR3 bases are TGCGGCGCCGGGGGACAGGGAAACTACAATGAGCAGTTCTTC. It encodes CGAGGQGNYNEQFF. V and J are TRBV10-1 and TRBJ2-1; TRBD1 matches at 9 bases. Per germline, CDR1 WNHNN and CDR2 SYGVQD (reference sequence). This CDR3 has 14 residues.